This entry lists 27 T cell receptor beta chains sequenced from one sample in a study of shared clonotypes between healthy human individuals. Only in-frame clones appear in the TCRdb table, and some are missing; sequencing was by immunoSEQ multiplex PCR. The repertoire includes about 690,000 clones, 90% of them detected once, and 34% sits in the top ten. Input material: memory CD8+ T cells from PBMCs. Subset given: CD45RO+ cells pooled with CCR7-negative TemRA cells. The receptors stem from a man between 18 and 29 years old in good health. Some clones in this sample may be carry-over from other donors' samples.

CDR3 coding DNA: TGTGCCAGCAGTTTGCCAACAGGACAGGTCTCCTACGAGCAGTACTTC. This gives the protein CASSLPTGQVSYEQYF. V is TRBV28 and J is TRBJ2-7; 7 positions agree with TRBD1. Germline V gives CDR1 MDHEN, CDR2 SYDVKM. Unmatched junction bases numbered 8, after V lost 3 bases and J lost 0 bases. This CDR3 is built from 16 residues. Full variable domain (remainder filled in from reference TRBV28 and TRBJ2-7): DVKVTQSSRYLVKRTGEKVFLECVQDMDHENMFWYRQDPGLGLRLIYFSYDVKMKEKGDIPEGYSVSREKKERFSLILESASTNQTSMYLCASSLPTGQVSYEQYFGPGTRLTVT.

This chain joins TRBV11-3 and TRBJ2-7; D perhaps matches TRBD2 (5 bases). CDR3 length: 12 amino acids. The V end was cut by 3 bases, the J end by 6 bases, with 9 bases between. Germline V gene data show CDR1 as SGHNT and CDR2 as YENEEA. CDR3 in amino acids: CASSFGSGEQYF. As DNA, the CDR3 is TGTGCCAGCAGCTTTGGCAGCGGCGAGCAGTACTTC.

The gene calls are TRBV5-1 and TRBJ2-1; 8 bases map to TRBD1. The CDR3 contains 16 residues. The V segment lost 3 bases and the J segment 0 bases; nucleotides outside the gene matches: 5. Germline V gives CDR1 SGHRS, CDR2 YFSETQ. This CDR3 is CASSWTGLSSYNEQFF. The CDR3 DNA is TGCGCCAGCAGCTGGACAGGGCTGAGCTCCTACAATGAGCAGTTCTTC.

J is TRBJ2-4 and V is TRBV19; a weak D match, TRBD1 (6 bases). This CDR3 is 15 amino acids long. Germline V gene lookup returns CDR1 LNHDA and CDR2 SQIVND (reference sequence). Between the trimmed V and J ends, which lost 4 bases and 8 bases, there was a span of 18 bases. The CDR3 DNA reads TGTGCCAGTAGTACCTCCGACAGGAGTGAGGACATTCAGTACTTC. The encoded protein is CASSTSDRSEDIQYF.

The sample holds a few counts of this clone. V is TRBV7-9 and J is TRBJ2-7, with TRBD1 as a possible D gene (5 bases). In germline, CDR1 is SEHNR, CDR2 FQNEAQ (reference sequence). The ends were cut back, 4 bases at V and 4 bases at J, with 20 bases in the middle. There are 16 residues in the CDR3. The DNA of the CDR3 is TGTGCCAGCAGCTGGACGACTGGGGCATCCTTATACGAGCAGTACTTC. Protein product: CASSWTTGASLYEQYF.

This clone has more than one count but fewer than ten. The chain couples TRBV11-2 to TRBJ2-1; possibly TRBD2 for D (5 bases). The germline CDR1 and CDR2 sequences are SGHAT and FQNNGV. V lost 3 bases to trimming and J lost 8 bases, with 8 bases between them. This CDR3 spans 12 amino acids. CDR3 region: CASSLEVHEQFF. CDR3 bases: TGTGCCAGCAGCTTGGAGGTCCATGAGCAGTTCTTC.

The chain recombines TRBV27 with TRBJ2-4; D is unclear. This CDR3 spans 12 amino acids. In germline, CDR1 is MNHEY, CDR2 SMNVEV (reference sequence). V lost 6 bases, J lost 3 bases, and 6 bases lay in between. The CDR3 DNA sequence: TGTGCCAGCAGAGCTGGCAAAAACATTCAGTACTTC. Its protein is CASRAGKNIQYF.

The V gene is TRBV29-1, the J gene TRBJ1-1; D gene uncertain. Trimming left V 1 base short and J 6 bases short, with 12 bases between. Germline assignment: CDR1 SQVTM and CDR2 ANQGSEA. The length of the CDR3 is 13 residues. The CDR3: CSVEGTETAEAFF. The CDR3 DNA reads TGCAGCGTTGAAGGTACAGAGACCGCTGAAGCTTTCTTT.

The chain carries TRBV7-9 and TRBJ2-7; D tentatively reads TRBD1 or TRBD2 (5 bases each). Germline CDR1 SEHNR, CDR2 FQNEAQ (reference sequence). V was clipped by 4 bases and J by 6 bases, with 7 bases between them. The length of the CDR3 is 11 residues. The CDR3 DNA reads TGTGCCAGCAGCTGGGGGACCGAGCAGTACTTC. It codes for CASSWGTEQYF.

This clone has just one count. The rearrangement uses TRBV5-4 and TRBJ1-2; D may be TRBD1 (6 bases). Germline CDR1 and CDR2: SGHNT and YYREEE (reference sequence). V was shortened by 0 bases and J by 7 bases, with 13 bases between the two germline ends. The length of the CDR3 is 14 residues. The CDR3 loop is CASSLAGQGSGYTF. The CDR3 region has the DNA TGTGCCAGCAGCTTGGCCGGGCAGGGGAGTGGCTACACCTTC.

J is TRBJ2-5 and V is TRBV4-1; D not certain. Germline V lookup: CDR1 MGHRA, CDR2 YSYEKL. The V gene lost 4 bases and the J gene lost 2 bases, with 17 bases spanning the gap. The CDR3 length is 16 residues. Written as DNA, the CDR3 is TGCGCCAGCAGCCCGCTGGCCGGGCCGCGGCAAGAGACCCAGTACTTC. This codes for CASSPLAGPRQETQYF.

This clone was picked up a small number of times. The chain carries TRBV15 and TRBJ1-3; 7 nucleotides match TRBD1. Trimming cost V 2 bases and J 8 bases; bases outside gene matches: 18. Germline assignment: CDR1 LNHNV and CDR2 YYDKDF (reference sequence). The CDR3 extends over 18 amino acids. The CDR3: CATSRRGQLQFWADTIYF. Here the CDR3 DNA reads TGTGCCACCAGCAGAAGGGGACAGCTACAATTCTGGGCCGACACCATATATTTT.

J is TRBJ2-7 and V is TRBV19, with D possibly TRBD1 on 5 matching bases. Germline V gives CDR1 LNHDA, CDR2 SQIVND (reference sequence). The CDR3 loop spans 17 amino acids. V shed 6 bases and J shed 3 bases, with 24 bases lying between them. CDR3 loop: CASSPQGSYAPLYEQYF. In DNA form, the CDR3 reads TGTGCCAGTAGCCCTCAGGGCAGTTACGCCCCCCTCTACGAGCAGTACTTC.

V gene TRBV19 combines with J gene TRBJ2-2, with D unresolved. This CDR3 has 14 residues. The V and J ends lost 3 bases and 6 bases respectively, with 11 bases between them. Germline CDR1 and CDR2: LNHDA and SQIVND (reference sequence). CDR3 nucleotides: TGTGCCAGTAGTATGTTTTTCCCTGCCGGGGAGCTGTTTTTT. It codes for CASSMFFPAGELFF.

V is TRBV19 and J is TRBJ2-7; D is ambiguous. Germline-derived CDR1 and CDR2 are LNHDA and SQIVND (reference sequence). Between the trimmed V and J ends, which lost 3 bases and 0 bases, there was a span of 12 bases. There are 15 residues in the CDR3. CDR3 DNA: TGTGCCAGTAGTATTTCGGCGGCAGACTCCTACGAGCAGTACTTC. Translation gives CASSISAADSYEQYF.

The chain uses TRBV10-3 and TRBJ2-7, with TRBD1 matching over 7 bases. CDR1 ENHRY and CDR2 SYGVKD come from the germline V gene. CDR3 length: 16 amino acids. V lost 3 bases, J lost 2 bases, and 10 bases stayed unmatched. CDR3 sequence reads: CAISDLDRAVPYEQYF. CDR3 nucleotides: TGTGCCATCAGTGATCTAGACAGGGCTGTCCCCTACGAGCAGTACTTC.

The table lists this clone with a count of one. The chain combines TRBV10-3 with TRBJ1-1; TRBD1 aligns across 8 bases. Germline trimming cut 6 bases from V and 4 bases from J; bases unmatched to any gene: 7. This CDR3 has 14 residues. Germline CDR1 and CDR2: ENHRY and SYGVKD. The CDR3 protein is CAISDRGFGTEAFF. The CDR3 nucleotides are TGTGCCATCAGCGACAGGGGATTTGGCACTGAAGCTTTCTTT.

This clone was counted once. The rearrangement joins TRBV19 to TRBJ2-2; TRBD2 agrees at 10 bases. Trimming at V came to 7 bases and at J to 3 bases, leaving 5 bases not matched to a gene. CDR1 and CDR2 from the germline V gene are LNHDA and SQIVND (reference sequence). The length of the CDR3 is 15 residues. The CDR3 is CASMDLAGDTGELFF. The CDR3 DNA is TGTGCCAGTATGGATCTAGCGGGGGACACCGGGGAGCTGTTTTTT.

The chain recombines TRBV7-8 with TRBJ1-3; D possibly corresponds to TRBD1 (5 bases). The CDR3 length is 14 residues. Per germline, CDR1 SGHVS and CDR2 FQNEAQ. V was trimmed by 4 bases and J by 7 bases, leaving 14 bases between them. The CDR3 region is CASSSPGPANTIYF. The DNA of the CDR3 is TGTGCCAGCAGCTCTCCGGGGCCTGCGAACACCATATATTTT.

The chain recombines TRBV11-2 with TRBJ2-3, with TRBD2 matching 12 bases. Germline V gene data show CDR1 as SGHAT and CDR2 as FQNNGV. This CDR3 has 16 amino acids. Trimming removed 4 bases from V and 3 bases from J; junction bases left unmatched: 5. The CDR3 DNA reads as TGTGCCAGCAGCTCGACTAGCGGGAGTGAGACAGATACGCAGTATTTT. Its protein product is CASSSTSGSETDTQYF. Full variable domain (rest looked up from reference TRBV11-2 and TRBJ2-3): EAGVAQSPRYKIIEKRQSVAFWCNPISGHATLYWYQQILGQGPKLLIQFQNNGVVDDSQLPKDRFSAERLKGVDSTLKIQPAKLEDSAVYLCASSSTSGSETDTQYFGPGTRLTVL.

V usage is TRBV10-3 and J usage is TRBJ2-3; either TRBD1 or TRBD2 may fit D (5 bases each). Trimming took 2 bases from V and 0 from J, leaving 18 bases between them. Per the germline V gene, CDR1 is ENHRY and CDR2 is SYGVKD. CDR3 length: 18 amino acids. In nucleotides, the CDR3 is TGTGCCATCAGTGAGATCTCGGGACGGGTAACTAGCACAGATACGCAGTATTTT. Translation gives CAISEISGRVTSTDTQYF.

To note about this clone: This CDR3 is also generated by other DNA sequences in the sample. V gene TRBV6-5 combines with J gene TRBJ2-1, with a tentative D call TRBD1 (5 bases). V gave up 0 bases and J gave up 0 bases, with 6 bases separating them. The CDR3 consists of 15 residues. Germline-derived CDR1 and CDR2 are MNHEY and SVGAGI. The CDR3 region has the DNA TGTGCCAGCAGTTACTCCACAGGCTCCTACAATGAGCAGTTCTTC. Encoded protein: CASSYSTGSYNEQFF.

The gene calls are TRBV5-8 and TRBJ1-2; 9 bases agree with TRBD1. CDR3 length equals 14 residues. V was pared by 3 bases and J by 5 bases, with 5 bases of the junction left unmatched. The germline V gene encodes CDR1 SGHTS and CDR2 YDEGEE. CDR3 DNA: TGTGCCAGCAGCTGGTACGGGACAGGGTATGGCTACACCTTC. This sequence encodes CASSWYGTGYGYTF. Drawing the rest from reference TRBV5-8 and TRBJ1-2, the complete variable domain is EAGVTQSPTHLIKTRGQQATLRCSPISGHTSVYWYQQALGLGLQFLLWYDEGEERNRGNFPPRFSGRQFPNYSSELNVNALELEDSALYLCASSWYGTGYGYTFGSGTRLTVV.

The V and J genes are TRBV15 and TRBJ2-1; D is possibly TRBD2 (5 bases). CDR3 size: 15 residues. V was cut by 1 base and J by 7 bases, with 14 bases left in between. CDR1 is LNHNV and CDR2 is YYDKDF in the germline V gene (reference sequence). CDR3 sequence: CATSRGGSSWNEQFF. The CDR3 DNA reads TGTGCCACCAGCAGAGGAGGGTCGAGCTGGAATGAGCAGTTCTTC.

This clone was found a few times. The rearrangement joins TRBV7-9 to TRBJ2-1, with no clear D. The CDR3 is 14 amino acids. Germline V lookup: CDR1 SEHNR, CDR2 FQNEAQ (reference sequence). V was cut by 5 bases and J by 6 bases, with 14 bases left in between. CDR3 in amino acids: CASSPIEEPNEQFF. The DNA for the CDR3 is TGTGCCAGCAGCCCTATCGAGGAGCCCAATGAGCAGTTCTTC.

This rearrangement joins TRBV4-1 to TRBJ2-1; D remains unclear. CDR3 length equals 14 residues. Trimming left V 2 bases short and J 3 bases short, with 8 bases between. Germline CDR1 and CDR2: MGHRA and YSYEKL. In DNA form, the CDR3 reads TGCGCCAGCAGCCAATGGACGAGCTACAATGAGCAGTTCTTC. This gives the protein CASSQWTSYNEQFF.

This rearrangement joins TRBV28 to TRBJ2-6, with D perhaps TRBD1 (6 bases). Trimming stripped 4 bases from V and 4 bases from J, with 17 bases between. Germline V gives CDR1 MDHEN, CDR2 SYDVKM. The CDR3 covers 17 residues. The CDR3 reads CASSSYDRFLGANVLTF. CDR3 bases: TGTGCCAGCAGTTCCTACGACAGGTTCCTAGGGGCCAACGTCCTGACTTTC.